This T cell receptor (beta chain) was sequenced for a study of blood T cells in healthy people across ages. Study-wide results and caveats: The study found more naive CD4+ cells and higher diversity in long-lived than aged donors.

A minimum of 5.5 micrograms of total RNA was extracted per sample. The CDR3 is 13 residues long. V lost 0 bases, J lost 2 bases, and 6 bases lay in between. Germline loops: CDR1 DFQATT, CDR2 SNEGSKA (reference sequence). Sample-barcoded 5' priming and a J-beta primer mix drove a second PCR of about 7 to 11 cycles. TCRdb itself ran the 5' RACE reads through MiXCR, one entry per CDR3 protein. The repertoire holds 650,000 to 800,000 distinct CDR3 sequences, with roughly 44% as singletons. On this clonotype itself: Its antigen is undetermined.

Specimen: blood. The sequence came from a man between 60 and 70 years old in good health. The J gene is TRBJ2-3, the V gene TRBV20-1; D is uncertain. CDR3 sequence (DNA): TGCAGTGCTAGAGAACGGGCCACAGATACGCAGTATTTT. Translated: CSARERATDTQYF.